This T cell receptor beta chain was captured in a study of blood T cells in healthy people across ages. For the study at large: Roughly one uniquely barcoded beta molecule per two T cells was captured. Study-level findings and limits: Unsorted PBMCs ruled out conclusive naive versus antigen-experienced comparison. Fewer expanded clones and more diversity marked long-lived versus aged donors.

Trimming pared 0 bases from V and 6 bases from J, leaving 14 bases between. The CDR3 has 15 residues. From germline, CDR1 is SNHLY and CDR2 FYNNEI. Primed by a sample-barcoded 5' primer and a J-beta primer mix, a second PCR proceeded for roughly 6 to 12 cycles. One entry per CDR3 protein results from TCRdb running MiXCR on the 5' RACE reads. The data contain 800,000 to 950,000 distinct CDR3 sequences, about 37% of them seen just once; the ten biggest clones take up approximately 12%. It was approximately 10 milliliters of peripheral blood that were drawn from each donor. Details on this clonotype: Its antigen remains unknown.

Material: blood. The gene calls are TRBV2 and TRBJ1-2; unclear D gene. The clonotype was recovered from a man aged 18 to 35 in good health. The CDR3 nucleotides read TGTGCCAGCAGTGAAGCGAGAGGACCGGTCCATGGCTACACCTTC. This translates into CASSEARGPVHGYTF.